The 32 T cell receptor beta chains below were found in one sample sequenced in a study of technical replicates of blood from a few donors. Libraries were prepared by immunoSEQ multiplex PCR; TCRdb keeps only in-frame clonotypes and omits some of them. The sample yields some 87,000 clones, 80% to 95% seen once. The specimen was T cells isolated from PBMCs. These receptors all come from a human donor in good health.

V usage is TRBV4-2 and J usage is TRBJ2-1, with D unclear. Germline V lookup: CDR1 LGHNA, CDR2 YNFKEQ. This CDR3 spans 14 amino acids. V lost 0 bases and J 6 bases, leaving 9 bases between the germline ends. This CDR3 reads CASSQDRNLNEQFF. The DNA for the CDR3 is TGTGCCAGCAGCCAAGATCGTAATCTCAATGAGCAGTTCTTC.

DNA for the CDR3: TGTGCCACCAGCAGAGAGGGACAGCTCAATCAGCCCCAGCATTTT. This gives the protein CATSREGQLNQPQHF. V usage is TRBV15 and J usage is TRBJ1-5, with 7 bases that match TRBD1. This CDR3 region has 15 residues. Germline V gives CDR1 LNHNV, CDR2 YYDKDF (reference sequence). V dropped 0 bases and J dropped 3; count of bases not matched to a gene: 2.

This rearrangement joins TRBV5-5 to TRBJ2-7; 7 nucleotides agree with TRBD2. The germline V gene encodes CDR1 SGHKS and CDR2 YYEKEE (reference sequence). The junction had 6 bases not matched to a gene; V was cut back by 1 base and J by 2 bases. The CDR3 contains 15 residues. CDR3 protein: CASSLYLAETYEQYF. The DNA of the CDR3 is TGTGCCAGCAGCTTGTATCTAGCGGAAACCTACGAGCAGTACTTC. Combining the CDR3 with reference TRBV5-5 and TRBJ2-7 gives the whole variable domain DAGVTQSPTHLIKTRGQQVTLRCSPISGHKSVSWYQQVLGQGPQFIFQYYEKEERGRGNFPDRFSARQFPNYSSELNVNALLLGDSALYLCASSLYLAETYEQYFGPGTRLTVT.

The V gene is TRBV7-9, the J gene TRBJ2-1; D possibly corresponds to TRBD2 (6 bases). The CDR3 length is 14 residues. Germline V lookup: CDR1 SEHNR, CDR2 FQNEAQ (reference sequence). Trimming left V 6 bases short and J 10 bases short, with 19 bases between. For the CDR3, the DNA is TGTGCCAGCAGTTTGGGAGGCGGGGCGCGGGAGCAGTTCTTC. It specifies CASSLGGGAREQFF.

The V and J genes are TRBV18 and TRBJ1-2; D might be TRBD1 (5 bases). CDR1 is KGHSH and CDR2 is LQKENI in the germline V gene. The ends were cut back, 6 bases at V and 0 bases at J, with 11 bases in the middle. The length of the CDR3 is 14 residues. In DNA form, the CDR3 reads TGTGCCAGCTCGGCAGGGTCCGCTAACTATGGCTACACCTTC. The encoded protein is CASSAGSANYGYTF.

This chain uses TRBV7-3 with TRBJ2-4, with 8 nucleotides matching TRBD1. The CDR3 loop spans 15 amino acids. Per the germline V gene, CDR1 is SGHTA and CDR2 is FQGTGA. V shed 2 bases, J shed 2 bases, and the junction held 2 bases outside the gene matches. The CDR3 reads CASSLQGASKNIQYF. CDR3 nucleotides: TGTGCCAGCAGCTTACAGGGGGCGTCCAAAAACATTCAGTACTTC.

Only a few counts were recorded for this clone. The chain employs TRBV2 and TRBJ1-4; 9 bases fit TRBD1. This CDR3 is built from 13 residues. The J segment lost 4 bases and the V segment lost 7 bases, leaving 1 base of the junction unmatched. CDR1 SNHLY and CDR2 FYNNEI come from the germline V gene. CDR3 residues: CASTGQGNEKLFF. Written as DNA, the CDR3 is TGTGCCAGCACGGGACAGGGTAATGAAAAACTGTTTTTT.

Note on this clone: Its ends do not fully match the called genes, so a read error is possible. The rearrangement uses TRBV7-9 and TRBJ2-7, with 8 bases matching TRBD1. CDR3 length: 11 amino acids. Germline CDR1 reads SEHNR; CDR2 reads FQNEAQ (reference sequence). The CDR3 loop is CASSLVGGQVF. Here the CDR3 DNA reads TGTGCCAGCAGCTTAGTAGGGGGACAGGTCTTC.

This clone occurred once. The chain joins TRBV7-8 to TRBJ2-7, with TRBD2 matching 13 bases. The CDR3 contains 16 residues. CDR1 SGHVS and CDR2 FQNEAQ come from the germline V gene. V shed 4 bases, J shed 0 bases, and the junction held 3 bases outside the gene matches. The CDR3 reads CASSSRLAGGSYEQYF. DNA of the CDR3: TGTGCCAGCAGCTCGCGACTAGCGGGAGGCTCCTACGAGCAGTACTTC. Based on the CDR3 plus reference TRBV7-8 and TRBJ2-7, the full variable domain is GAGVSQSPRYKVAKRGQDVALRCDPISGHVSLFWYQQALGQGPEFLTYFQNEAQLDKSGLPSDRFFAERPEGSVSTLKIQRTQQEDSAVYLCASSSRLAGGSYEQYFGPGTRLTVT.

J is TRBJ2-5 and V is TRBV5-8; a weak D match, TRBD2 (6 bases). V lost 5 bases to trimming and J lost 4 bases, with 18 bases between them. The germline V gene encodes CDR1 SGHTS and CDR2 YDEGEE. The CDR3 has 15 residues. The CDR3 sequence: CASSPKWRVGETQYF. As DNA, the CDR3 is TGTGCCAGCAGTCCGAAATGGAGGGTAGGAGAGACCCAGTACTTC.

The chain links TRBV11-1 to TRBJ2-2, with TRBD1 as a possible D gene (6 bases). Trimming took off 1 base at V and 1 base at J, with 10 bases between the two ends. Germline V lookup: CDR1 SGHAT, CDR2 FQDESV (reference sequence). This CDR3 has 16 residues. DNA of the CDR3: TGTGCCAGCAGCTTAGTAATGGGACAGAACACCGGGGAGCTGTTTTTT. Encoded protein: CASSLVMGQNTGELFF.

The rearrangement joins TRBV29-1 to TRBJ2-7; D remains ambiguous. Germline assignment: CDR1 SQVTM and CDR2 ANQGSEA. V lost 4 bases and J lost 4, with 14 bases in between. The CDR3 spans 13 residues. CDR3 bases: TGCAGCGTTGGGTGGAGAGAGGTTTACGAGCAGTACTTC. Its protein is CSVGWREVYEQYF.

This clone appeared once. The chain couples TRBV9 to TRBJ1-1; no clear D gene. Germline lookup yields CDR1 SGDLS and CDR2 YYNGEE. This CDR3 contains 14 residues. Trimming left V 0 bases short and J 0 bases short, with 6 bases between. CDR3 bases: TGTGCCAGCAGCGTAGGAGCATTGAACACTGAAGCTTTCTTT. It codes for CASSVGALNTEAFF.

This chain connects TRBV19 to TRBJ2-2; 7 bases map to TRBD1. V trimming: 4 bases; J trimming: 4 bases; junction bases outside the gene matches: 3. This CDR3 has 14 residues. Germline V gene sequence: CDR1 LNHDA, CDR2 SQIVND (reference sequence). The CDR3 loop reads CASSSHRGTGELFF. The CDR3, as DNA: TGTGCCAGTAGTAGCCACAGGGGCACCGGGGAGCTGTTTTTT.

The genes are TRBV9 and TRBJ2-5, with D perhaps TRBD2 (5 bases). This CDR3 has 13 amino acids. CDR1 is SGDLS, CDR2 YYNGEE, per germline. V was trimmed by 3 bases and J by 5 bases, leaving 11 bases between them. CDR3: CASSAIERETQYF. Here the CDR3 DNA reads TGTGCCAGCAGCGCAATAGAGCGGGAGACCCAGTACTTC.

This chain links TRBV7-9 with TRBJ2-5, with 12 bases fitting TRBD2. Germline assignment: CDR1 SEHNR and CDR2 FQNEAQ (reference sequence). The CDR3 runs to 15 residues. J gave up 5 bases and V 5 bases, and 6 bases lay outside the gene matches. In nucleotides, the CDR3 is TGTGCCAGCAGCATGGGACTAGCGGGTCAGGAGACCCAGTACTTC. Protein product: CASSMGLAGQETQYF. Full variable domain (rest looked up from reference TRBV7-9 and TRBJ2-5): DTGVSQNPRHKITKRGQNVTFRCDPISEHNRLYWYRQTLGQGPEFLTYFQNEAQLEKSRLLSDRFSAERPKGSFSTLEIQRTEQGDSAMYLCASSMGLAGQETQYFGPGTRLLVL.

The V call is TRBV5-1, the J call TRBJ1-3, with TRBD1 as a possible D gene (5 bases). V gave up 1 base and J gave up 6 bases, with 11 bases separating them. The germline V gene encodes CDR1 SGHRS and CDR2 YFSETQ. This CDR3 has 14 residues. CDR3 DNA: TGCGCCAGCAGCTTGACAGGCAATTCAAACACCATATATTTT. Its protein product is CASSLTGNSNTIYF.

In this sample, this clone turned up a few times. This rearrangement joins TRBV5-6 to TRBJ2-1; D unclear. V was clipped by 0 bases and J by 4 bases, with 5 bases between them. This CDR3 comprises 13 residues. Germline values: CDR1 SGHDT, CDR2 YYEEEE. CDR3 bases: TGTGCCAGCAGCTTGGGCAGTTACAATGAGCAGTTCTTC. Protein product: CASSLGSYNEQFF.

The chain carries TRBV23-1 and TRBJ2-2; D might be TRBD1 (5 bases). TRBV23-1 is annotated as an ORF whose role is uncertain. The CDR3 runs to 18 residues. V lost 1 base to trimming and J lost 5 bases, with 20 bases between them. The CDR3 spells CASSQFSGREVRTGELFF. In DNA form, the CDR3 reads TGCGCCAGCAGTCAATTTTCTGGCAGGGAAGTTCGAACCGGGGAGCTGTTTTTT.

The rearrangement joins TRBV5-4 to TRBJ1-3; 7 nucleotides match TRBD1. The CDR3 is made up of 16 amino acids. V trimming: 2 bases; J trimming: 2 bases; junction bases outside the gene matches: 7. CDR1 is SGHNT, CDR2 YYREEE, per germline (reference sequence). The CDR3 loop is CASSFGQALPGNTIYF. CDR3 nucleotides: TGTGCCAGCAGCTTTGGACAGGCCTTACCTGGAAACACCATATATTTT. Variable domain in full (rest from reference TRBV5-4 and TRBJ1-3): ETGVTQSPTHLIKTRGQQVTLRCSSQSGHNTVSWYQQALGQGPQFIFQYYREEENGRGNFPPRFSGLQFPNYSSELNVNALELDDSALYLCASSFGQALPGNTIYFGEGSWLTVV.

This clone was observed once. The CDR3 coding sequence is TGTGCCAGCAGCCCACGACTAGCGGGCGGGCAAGAGACCCAGTACTTC. It yields the protein CASSPRLAGGQETQYF. This sequence joins TRBV7-3 and TRBJ2-5; 10 bases are a match to TRBD2. Germline V CDR1 and CDR2: SGHTA, FQGTGA. The ends lost 5 bases at V and 2 bases at J; junction bases unmatched: 8. The CDR3 runs 16 residues.

CDR3 nucleotides: TGCGCCAGCAGCCCTGCGACAGGTTCCTACGAGCAGTACTTC. Protein product: CASSPATGSYEQYF. The V gene is TRBV5-1, the J gene TRBJ2-7, with TRBD1 as a possible D gene (6 bases). V lost 4 bases and J 1 base, leaving 12 bases between the germline ends. Germline V gene data show CDR1 as SGHRS and CDR2 as YFSETQ. The CDR3 loop spans 14 amino acids.

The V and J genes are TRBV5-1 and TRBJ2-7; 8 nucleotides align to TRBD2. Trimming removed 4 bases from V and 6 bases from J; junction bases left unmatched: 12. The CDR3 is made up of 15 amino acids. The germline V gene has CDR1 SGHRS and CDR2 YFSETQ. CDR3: CASSPLRAGGAEQYF. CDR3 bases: TGCGCCAGCAGCCCCCTCAGGGCGGGAGGAGCCGAGCAGTACTTC.

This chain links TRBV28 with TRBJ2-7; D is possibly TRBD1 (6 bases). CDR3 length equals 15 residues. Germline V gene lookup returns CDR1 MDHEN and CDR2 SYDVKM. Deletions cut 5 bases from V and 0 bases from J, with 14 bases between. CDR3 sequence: CASSLPGESSYEQYF. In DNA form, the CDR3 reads TGTGCCAGCAGTCTCCCAGGGGAAAGCTCCTACGAGCAGTACTTC.

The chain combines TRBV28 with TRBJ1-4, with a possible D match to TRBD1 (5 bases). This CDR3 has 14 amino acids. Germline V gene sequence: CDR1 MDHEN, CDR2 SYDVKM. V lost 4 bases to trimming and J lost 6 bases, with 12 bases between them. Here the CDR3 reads CASSSPGHDEKLFF. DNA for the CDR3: TGTGCCAGCAGTTCCCCAGGGCATGATGAAAAACTGTTTTTT. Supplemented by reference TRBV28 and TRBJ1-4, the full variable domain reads DVKVTQSSRYLVKRTGEKVFLECVQDMDHENMFWYRQDPGLGLRLIYFSYDVKMKEKGDIPEGYSVSREKKERFSLILESASTNQTSMYLCASSSPGHDEKLFFGSGTQLSVL.

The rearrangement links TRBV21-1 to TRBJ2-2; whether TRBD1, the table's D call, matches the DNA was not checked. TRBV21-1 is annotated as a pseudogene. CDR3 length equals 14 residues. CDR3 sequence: CASSRDKNTGELFF. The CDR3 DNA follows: TGTGCCAGCAGCAGGGACAAAAACACCGGGGAGCTGTTTTTT.

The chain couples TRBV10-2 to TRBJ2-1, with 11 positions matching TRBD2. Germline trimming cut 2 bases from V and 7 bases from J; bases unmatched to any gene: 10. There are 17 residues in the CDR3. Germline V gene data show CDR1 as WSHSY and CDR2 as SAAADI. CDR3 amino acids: CASSEPKGSGRANEQFF. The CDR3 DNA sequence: TGCGCCAGCAGTGAGCCGAAGGGTAGCGGGAGGGCGAATGAGCAGTTCTTC.

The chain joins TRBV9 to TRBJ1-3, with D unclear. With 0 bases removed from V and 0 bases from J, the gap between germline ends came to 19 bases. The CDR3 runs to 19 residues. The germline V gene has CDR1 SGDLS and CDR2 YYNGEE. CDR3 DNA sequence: TGTGCCAGCAGCGTAGGAGGAGGTTACGGCCCCAGCTCTGGAAACACCATATATTTT. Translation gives CASSVGGGYGPSSGNTIYF.

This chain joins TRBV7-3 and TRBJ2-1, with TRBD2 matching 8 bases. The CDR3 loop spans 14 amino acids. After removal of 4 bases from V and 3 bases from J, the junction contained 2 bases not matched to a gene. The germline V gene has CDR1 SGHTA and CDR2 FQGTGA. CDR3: CASSSSGSYNEQFF. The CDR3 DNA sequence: TGTGCCAGCAGCTCCAGCGGGAGCTACAATGAGCAGTTCTTC.

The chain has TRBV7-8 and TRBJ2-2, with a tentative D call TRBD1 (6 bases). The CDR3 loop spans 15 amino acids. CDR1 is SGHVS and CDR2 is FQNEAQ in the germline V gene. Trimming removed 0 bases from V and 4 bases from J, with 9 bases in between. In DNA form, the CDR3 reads TGTGCCAGCAGCTTAGCGGGGACACCCACCGGGGAGCTGTTTTTT. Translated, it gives CASSLAGTPTGELFF.

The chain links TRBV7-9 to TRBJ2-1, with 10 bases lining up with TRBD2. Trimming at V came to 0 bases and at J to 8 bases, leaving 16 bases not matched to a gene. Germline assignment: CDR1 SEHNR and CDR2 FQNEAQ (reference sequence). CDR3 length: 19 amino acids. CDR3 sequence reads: CASSLAASGSFAGLDEQFF. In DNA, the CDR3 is TGTGCCAGCAGCTTAGCAGCTAGCGGGAGTTTTGCTGGGCTGGATGAGCAGTTCTTC.

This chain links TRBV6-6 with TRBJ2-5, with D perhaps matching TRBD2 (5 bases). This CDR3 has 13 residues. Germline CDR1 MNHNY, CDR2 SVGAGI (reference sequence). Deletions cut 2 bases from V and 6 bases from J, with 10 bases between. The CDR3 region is CASSYHSDQTQYF. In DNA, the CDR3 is TGTGCCAGCAGTTACCATAGCGACCAGACCCAGTACTTC.